The rows below give T cell receptor beta chains drawn from one sample of a study of graft-versus-host responses after intestinal transplantation. The assay was immunoSEQ multiplex PCR, and TCRdb's table has in-frame clones only and misses some. Among 8,000 to 10,000 clones, about 30% were seen once, and the ten largest hold about 5%. The source material was alloreactive CD8+ T cells from a mixed lymphocyte reaction culture, sampled before transplantation. The receptors here all came from a human patient who was an organ donor for intestinal transplantation. CDR3s include the opening cysteine and the closing phenylalanine or tryptophan. A D gene is named only where the DNA matches it firmly. A clone size is listed for some rows: how often the clone was seen (once, few, many), or a class if it is expanded.

length	V	size	D	J	CDR3	DNA
16	TRBV4-2	-	-	TRBJ2-7	CASSQHVSLGVYEQYF	TGTGCCAGCAGCCAACATGTTTCGCTTGGGGTCTACGAGCAGTACTTC
13	TRBV7-6	-	-	TRBJ2-7	CASSPQGIYEQYF	TGTGCCAGCAGCCCACAGGGTATCTACGAGCAGTACTTC
14	TRBV27	-	-	TRBJ1-2	CASSTRTDQYGYTF	TGTGCCAGCAGTACCCGGACAGATCAATATGGCTACACCTTC
15	TRBV27	few	TRBD1	TRBJ2-1	CASSPGQGPYNEQFF	TGTGCCAGCAGCCCTGGACAGGGCCCCTACAATGAGCAGTTCTTC
14	TRBV11-3	-	-	TRBJ2-1	CASAARGSYNEQFF	TGTGCCAGCGCCGCGAGGGGGAGCTACAATGAGCAGTTCTTC
14	TRBV2	-	TRBD2	TRBJ2-7	CASSASGGNYEQYF	TGTGCCAGCAGCGCTAGCGGGGGGAACTACGAGCAGTACTTC
16	TRBV11-2	-	TRBD1	TRBJ2-7	CASSFGPGQGVREQYF	TGTGCCAGCAGCTTTGGACCGGGACAGGGGGTGAGAGAGCAGTACTTC
12	TRBV6-6	-	-	TRBJ2-7	CASSFPGDEQYF	TGTGCCAGCAGTTTCCCAGGTGACGAGCAGTACTTC
16	TRBV6-5	few	-	TRBJ2-2	CASSYSIASPTGELFF	TGTGCCAGCAGTTACTCGATTGCTAGTCCTACCGGGGAGCTGTTTTTT
15	TRBV11-1	-	-	TRBJ2-7	CASSLGGGNHYEQYF	TGTGCCAGCAGCTTAGGGGGAGGAAACCACTACGAGCAGTACTTC
15	TRBV27	-	-	TRBJ2-2	CASSGSVRTPGSCFF	-
15	TRBV4-3	few	-	TRBJ2-1	CASSRGGAPYNEQFF	TGCGCCAGCAGCCGGGGCGGTGCCCCCTACAATGAGCAGTTCTTC
12	TRBV11-2	few	-	TRBJ1-2	CASSSDAYGYTF	TGTGCCAGCAGCTCCGACGCCTATGGCTACACCTTC
17	TRBV9	-	TRBD2	TRBJ2-1	CASSPTYSGGRRNEQFF	TGTGCCAGCAGCCCCACATATAGCGGGGGGCGGAGGAATGAGCAGTTCTTC
15	TRBV5-4	-	TRBD2	TRBJ2-3	CASATGTTSTDTQYF	TGTGCCAGCGCGACCGGGACTACTAGCACAGATACGCAGTATTTT
15	TRBV4-3	-	-	TRBJ1-1	CASSQVDGAQAEAFF	TGCGCCAGCAGCCAAGTGGATGGGGCGCAGGCTGAAGCTTTCTTT
13	TRBV5-4	few	TRBD2	TRBJ2-7	CASSFKWGGEQYF	TGTGCCAGCAGCTTTAAATGGGGGGGAGAGCAGTACTTC
12	TRBV6-5	-	-	TRBJ1-1	CASRPPNTEAFF	TGTGCCAGCCGCCCCCCGAACACTGAAGCTTTCTTT
13	TRBV5-6	-	TRBD2	TRBJ2-7	CASSSGTSDEQYF	TGTGCCAGCAGCTCCGGGACTAGCGACGAGCAGTACTTC
16	TRBV29-1	-	TRBD2	TRBJ2-1	CSVEPSGRFFYNEQFF	TGCAGCGTTGAGCCTAGCGGGAGGTTCTTCTACAATGAGCAGTTCTTC
13	TRBV11-3	medium-sized	TRBD1	TRBJ1-2	CASSGTGNYGYTF	TGTGCCAGCAGCGGGACAGGGAACTATGGCTACACCTTC
15	TRBV15	few	-	TRBJ1-5	CATSRLPRGDQPQHF	TGTGCCACCAGCAGATTACCTAGGGGGGACCAGCCCCAGCATTTT